A single sample is the source of the 2 T cell receptor beta chains below, sequenced in a study of identical twins. TCRdb passed the 5' RACE reads through MiXCR, listing each CDR3 protein once. The profile shows fewer than 250,000 distinct CDR3 sequences, less than 8% of them singletons. The sample was also linked to a second study, of yellow fever vaccine responses in identical twins.

The sample consisted of memory (CD45RO+) T cells sorted from blood. The receptors stem from a woman younger than 35 in good health.

The chain employs TRBV7-9 and TRBJ1-1; a weak D match, TRBD1 (6 bases). Germline assignment: CDR1 SEHNR and CDR2 FQNEAQ (reference sequence). V dropped 2 bases and J dropped 6 bases, with 10 bases sitting between them. This CDR3 is built from 13 residues. The CDR3 coding sequence is TGTGCCAGCAGCTTAATGGGGGCTGCTGAAGCTTTCTTT. Amino acids: CASSLMGAAEAFF.

This clonotype was seen a few times. CDR3: CSAGSLAGAHCNEQFF. CDR3 coding DNA: TGCAGTGCGGGCTCTTTAGCGGGAGCGCATTGCAATGAGCAGTTCTTC. J is TRBJ2-1 and V is TRBV20-1; 9 bases agree with TRBD2. Germline loops: CDR1 DFQATT, CDR2 SNEGSKA (reference sequence). V lost 6 bases and J lost 6; bases outside the gene matches: 15. The CDR3 is 16 residues long.